The 9 T cell receptor beta chains listed next were all sequenced from one sample in a study of control samples from healthy donors and cancer patients. Here immunoSEQ multiplex PCR was the method, and the copy in TCRdb shows in-frame clones only, minus some. The sample holds 170,000 or so clones, just under 95% seen once. The sample was blood. These receptors all come from a young man in good health.

The chain recombines TRBV12-5 with TRBJ2-7, with TRBD1 identical over 7 bases. Germline loops: CDR1 LGHNT, CDR2 FRNRAP. The CDR3 contains 15 residues. Trimming at V came to 4 bases and at J to 3 bases, leaving 9 bases not matched to a gene. This chain's CDR3 is CASGSGQLGVYEQYF. CDR3 coding DNA: TGTGCTAGTGGTTCGGGACAGTTGGGGGTCTACGAGCAGTACTTC.

This clone was counted once. This chain joins TRBV9 and TRBJ2-1, with TRBD2 identical over 11 bases. Losses at the gene ends were 0 bases for V and 8 bases for J; bases not matched to a gene: 7. CDR1 is SGDLS and CDR2 is YYNGEE in the germline V gene. The CDR3 is made up of 16 amino acids. In nucleotides, the CDR3 is TGTGCCAGCAGCGTAGGAGTAGCGGGGGGGCCGTATGAGCAGTTCTTC. This codes for CASSVGVAGGPYEQFF.

The chain couples TRBV4-1 to TRBJ1-1; D gene unclear. The CDR3 sequence is 14 residues long. The V end was cut by 1 base, the J end by 1 base, with 7 bases between. In germline, CDR1 is MGHRA, CDR2 YSYEKL. The CDR3: CASSQGRGNTEAFF. As DNA, the CDR3 is TGCGCCAGCAGCCAAGGCCGGGGGAACACTGAAGCTTTCTTT.

The gene calls are TRBV5-8 and TRBJ2-7; TRBD1 matches at 12 bases. CDR1 is SGHTS and CDR2 is YDEGEE in the germline V gene. V lost 3 bases, J lost 2 bases, and 9 bases stayed unmatched. CDR3 length: 17 residues. The CDR3 reads CASSSGLGQGATYEQYF. CDR3 DNA sequence: TGTGCCAGCAGCTCCGGTTTGGGACAGGGGGCAACCTACGAGCAGTACTTC.

The CDR3 loop reads CASGNGGRGQQFF. CDR3 coding DNA: TGTGCCAGCGGCAACGGGGGGCGGGGCCAGCAGTTCTTC. J is TRBJ2-1 and V is TRBV28, with a weak D call TRBD2 (7 bases). There are 13 residues in the CDR3. V gave up 8 bases and J gave up 11 bases, with 19 bases separating them. The V gene's germline CDR1 is MDHEN and CDR2 SYDVKM.

The chain employs TRBV5-1 and TRBJ2-2, with 7 bases lining up with TRBD2. V lost 2 bases to trimming and J lost 5 bases; unmatched junction nucleotides: 6. Germline CDR1 SGHRS, CDR2 YFSETQ. The CDR3 runs 15 residues. Here the CDR3 reads CASSLGLVETGELFF. CDR3 nucleotide sequence: TGCGCCAGCAGCTTAGGACTAGTCGAGACCGGGGAGCTGTTTTTT.

This chain uses TRBV7-2 with TRBJ2-1, with 10 bases fitting TRBD2. The length of the CDR3 is 16 residues. J gave up 7 bases and V 3 bases, and 9 bases lay outside the gene matches. CDR1 is SGHTA and CDR2 is FQGNSA in the germline V gene. DNA for the CDR3: TGTGCCAGCAGCTTTACCAGCGGGGGGGTCAGGAATGAGCAGTTCTTC. It codes for CASSFTSGGVRNEQFF.

The V gene is TRBV4-1, the J gene TRBJ2-7; TRBD2 aligns across 11 bases. This CDR3 has 16 residues. V shed 0 bases, J shed 3 bases, and the junction held 4 bases outside the gene matches. Per the germline V gene, CDR1 is MGHRA and CDR2 is YSYEKL. CDR3 protein: CASSQDRSGGDYEQYF. CDR3 DNA: TGCGCCAGCAGCCAAGATCGTAGCGGGGGGGACTACGAGCAGTACTTC.

The chain links TRBV19 to TRBJ2-2; D not certain. From germline, CDR1 is LNHDA and CDR2 SQIVND (reference sequence). This CDR3 has 15 amino acids. The V gene lost 7 bases and the J gene lost 1 base, with 13 bases spanning the gap. The CDR3 DNA follows: TGTGCCAGTATGAGGACGGGCCAGAACACCGGGGAGCTGTTTTTT. The encoded protein is CASMRTGQNTGELFF.